These 11 T cell receptor beta chains share one sample of origin, sequenced in a study of T cells after somatic rescue of genetic block. Some clones are missing from TCRdb's copy, which holds only in-frame ones; the method was immunoSEQ multiplex PCR. The sample has approximately 14,000 clones; around 76% are singletons. The sample consisted of peripheral blood mononuclear cells (PBMCs). The origin of the receptors is a boy aged 5-17 years.

Regarding this clone: A read error may produce the germline difference seen at one junction end. V gene TRBV11-2 combines with J gene TRBJ2-7, with 7 bases that match TRBD1. This CDR3 region has 16 residues. Per germline, CDR1 SGHAT and CDR2 FQNNGV. The CDR3 bases are TGTGCCAGCAGCATAGACAGGGTCTTACACTACTACGAGCAGTACTTC. This gives the protein CASSIDRVLHYYEQYF.

The rearrangement links TRBV11-2 to TRBJ2-3, with D possibly called TRBD1 or TRBD2 (6 bases each). Germline V CDR1 and CDR2: SGHAT, FQNNGV. The CDR3 length is 17 residues. The V gene lost 1 base and the J gene lost 3 bases, with 17 bases spanning the gap. For the CDR3, the DNA is TGTGCCAGCAGCTTAGCCTCAGTGGGGGGCAAAACAGATACGCAGTATTTT. This translates into CASSLASVGGKTDTQYF.

The rearrangement joins TRBV19 to TRBJ1-1; perhaps TRBD1 as D (5 bases). CDR3 size: 13 residues. The germline V gene has CDR1 LNHDA and CDR2 SQIVND (reference sequence). With 1 base removed from V and 7 bases from J, the gap between germline ends came to 10 bases. In nucleotides, the CDR3 is TGTGCCAGTAGTATAGGTGGGGCTTATGAAGCTTTCTTT. It codes for CASSIGGAYEAFF.

The chain links TRBV10-3 to TRBJ2-3; 8 bases fit TRBD2. Losses at the gene ends were 9 bases for V and 3 bases for J; bases not matched to a gene: 11. CDR1 ENHRY and CDR2 SYGVKD come from the germline V gene. The CDR3 consists of 15 residues. Here the CDR3 reads CAINIAGHGTDTQYF. The CDR3 DNA follows: TGTGCCATAAATATAGCGGGGCACGGAACAGATACGCAGTATTTT.

This chain uses TRBV9 with TRBJ2-2; no clear D gene. The length of the CDR3 is 10 residues. Germline V lookup: CDR1 SGDLS, CDR2 YYNGEE. With 7 bases removed from V and 4 bases from J, the gap between germline ends came to 2 bases. This CDR3 reads CASGTGELFF. The CDR3 DNA reads TGTGCCAGCGGCACCGGGGAGCTGTTTTTT.

This clone was seen more than once but under ten times. V gene TRBV5-8 combines with J gene TRBJ2-5; D call uncertain. The ends were cut back, 10 bases at V and 3 bases at J, with 16 bases in the middle. The CDR3 is made up of 13 amino acids. The germline V gene encodes CDR1 SGHTS and CDR2 YDEGEE. The CDR3 loop reads CARASPWEETQYF. The CDR3 DNA is TGTGCCCGGGCCTCCCCCTGGGAAGAGACCCAGTACTTC.

This clone was found a few times. The J gene is TRBJ1-1, the V gene TRBV6-6; D remains ambiguous. The V gene lost 5 bases and the J gene lost 4 bases, with 5 bases spanning the gap. The CDR3 length is 11 residues. Germline V gene data show CDR1 as MNHNY and CDR2 as SVGAGI (reference sequence). The CDR3 DNA is TGTGCCAGCAGTGGTGTCACTGAAGCTTTCTTT. Its translation is CASSGVTEAFF.

This CDR3 reads CASSVTGIPSLNTEAFF. Written as DNA, the CDR3 is TGTGCCAGCAGCGTAACGGGAATACCATCCTTGAACACTGAAGCTTTCTTT. The chain uses TRBV9 and TRBJ1-1; D is ambiguous. CDR3 length equals 17 residues. Germline CDR1 SGDLS, CDR2 YYNGEE. V lost 1 base to trimming and J lost 0 bases, with 16 bases between them.

This chain uses TRBV28 with TRBJ2-7; 10 bases match TRBD1. V shed 4 bases, J shed 4 bases, and the junction held 7 bases outside the gene matches. This CDR3 has 15 amino acids. Germline assignment: CDR1 MDHEN and CDR2 SYDVKM. CDR3 sequence reads: CASSWPTGGKYEQYF. In DNA form, the CDR3 reads TGTGCCAGCAGTTGGCCGACAGGGGGCAAGTACGAGCAGTACTTC.

This rearrangement joins TRBV6-4 to TRBJ1-1; no clear D gene. Germline values: CDR1 MRHNA, CDR2 SNTAGT. CDR3 size: 13 residues. Trimming took off 4 bases at V and 4 bases at J, with 10 bases between the two ends. The CDR3 is CASSAILGTEAFF. The DNA for the CDR3 is TGTGCCAGCAGTGCAATCTTGGGCACTGAAGCTTTCTTT.

The chain recombines TRBV19 with TRBJ2-2; no definite D call. CDR1 LNHDA and CDR2 SQIVND come from the germline V gene (reference sequence). Deletions cut 5 bases from V and 3 bases from J, with 10 bases between. The CDR3 runs to 14 residues. The CDR3 DNA reads as TGTGCCAGTAGTCCCCTATATTACACCGGGGAGCTGTTTTTT. Protein sequence: CASSPLYYTGELFF. Looking up the rest from reference TRBV19 and TRBJ2-2 gives the full variable domain: DGGITQSPKYLFRKEGQNVTLSCEQNLNHDAMYWYRQDPGQGLRLIYYSQIVNDFQKGDIAEGYSVSREKKESFPLTVTSAQKNPTAFYLCASSPLYYTGELFFGEGSRLTVL.